This T cell receptor (beta chain) was recovered during a study of T-cell memory formation after mild COVID-19. Study details: Clustering of TCRs was largely donor specific.

This clonotype has just a few counts. Constant-segment primers and 5'RACE yielded cDNA libraries for TCR alpha and TCR beta, each carrying sample barcodes and UMIs. TCRdb re-derived calls from the 5' RACE reads in MiXCR, one entry per CDR3 protein. In the table there are fewer than 300,000 distinct CDR3 sequences, approximately 19% of which are singletons. V gave up 3 bases and J gave up 2 bases, with 7 bases separating them. CDR1 is MNHNY, CDR2 SVGAGI, per germline (reference sequence). CDR3 length equals 14 residues. V is TRBV6-6 and J is TRBJ1-4; D remains ambiguous. The receptor was isolated from a man aged 18 to 29 who had mild COVID-19 (a few samples of this study predate the infection). Cell type and time point are not known. The specimen was PBMCs or a T cell subset sorted from them (not recorded which). The CDR3 loop is CASSYTTTNEKLFF. CDR3 bases: TGTGCCAGCAGTTATACAACTACTAATGAAAAACTGTTTTTT.